This T cell receptor (beta chain) was captured by sequencing in a study of patients and donors after allogeneic stem cell transplantation (dated by TCRdb to 2018 to 2020). CDR1 and CDR2 (SGHRS, YFSETQ) derive from the germline V gene. Ends trimmed: V by 5 bases, J by 0 bases; bases unmatched to a gene: 7. The CDR3 covers 15 residues, taking in both the cysteine and the phenylalanine. Only CDR3 DNA remains: 45 bases, in frame from the first base. This clonotype was seen a handful of times. The antigen this receptor binds is unknown. Base qualities are not at hand, and no much larger clone is one base apart. Libraries were built with RT-PCR. Instrument on record: NextSeq 550. In TCRdb, the public reads were trimmed at Q25 with fastp and aligned with MiXCR, with productive beta chains retained. When rows share a CDR3 protein, they turn into one entry using the most common DNA and genes. Here the sample has some 960,000 distinct CDR3 sequences; roughly 18% occur a single time. The ten biggest clones cover about 6% of the sample.

The TCR sequence derives from a human donor who was either an allogeneic HSCT recipient or a stem cell or donor lymphocyte infusion donor (not recorded which). It is not recorded whose cells these are; they may come from a transplant donor. Sequencing was performed on blood, either unsorted or a sorted T cell fraction (not recorded which). Here the chain combines TRBV5-1 and TRBJ1-1; a stretch of 7 junction bases matches TRBD1. This receptor has the CDR3 CASRKGAVVNTEAFF. The sequence in DNA is TGCGCCAGCAGAAAGGGGGCGGTCGTGAACACTGAAGCTTTCTTT.